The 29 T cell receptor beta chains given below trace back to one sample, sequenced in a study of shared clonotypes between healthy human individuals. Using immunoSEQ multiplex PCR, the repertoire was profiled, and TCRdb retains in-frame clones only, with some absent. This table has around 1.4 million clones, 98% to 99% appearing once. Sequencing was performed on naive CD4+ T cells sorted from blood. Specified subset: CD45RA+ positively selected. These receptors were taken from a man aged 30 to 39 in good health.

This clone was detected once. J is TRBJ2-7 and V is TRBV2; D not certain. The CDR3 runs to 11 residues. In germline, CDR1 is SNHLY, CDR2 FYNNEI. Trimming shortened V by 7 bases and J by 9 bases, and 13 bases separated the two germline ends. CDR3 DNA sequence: TGTGCCAGCAAGGCCGCGATCGGGCAGTACTTC. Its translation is CASKAAIGQYF.

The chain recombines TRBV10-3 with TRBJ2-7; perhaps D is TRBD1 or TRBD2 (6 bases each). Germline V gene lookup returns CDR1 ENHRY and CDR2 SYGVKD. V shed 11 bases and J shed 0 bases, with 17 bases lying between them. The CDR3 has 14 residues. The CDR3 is CALPNEGGSYEQYF. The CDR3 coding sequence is TGTGCCCTCCCCAACGAGGGGGGCTCCTACGAGCAGTACTTC.

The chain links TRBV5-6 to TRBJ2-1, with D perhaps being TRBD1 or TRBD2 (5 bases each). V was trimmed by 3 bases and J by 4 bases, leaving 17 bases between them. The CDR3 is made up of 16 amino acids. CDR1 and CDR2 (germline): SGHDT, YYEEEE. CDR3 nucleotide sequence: TGTGCCAGCAGCTCCCCAGGCGGTGGGGGATACAATGAGCAGTTCTTC. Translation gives CASSSPGGGGYNEQFF.

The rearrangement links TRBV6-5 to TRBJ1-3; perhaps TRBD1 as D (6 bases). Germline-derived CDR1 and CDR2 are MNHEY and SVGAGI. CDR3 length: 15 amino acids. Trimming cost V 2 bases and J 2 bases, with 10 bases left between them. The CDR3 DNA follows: TGTGCCAGCAGTTACGACAGGTTTGCTGGAAACACCATATATTTT. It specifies CASSYDRFAGNTIYF.

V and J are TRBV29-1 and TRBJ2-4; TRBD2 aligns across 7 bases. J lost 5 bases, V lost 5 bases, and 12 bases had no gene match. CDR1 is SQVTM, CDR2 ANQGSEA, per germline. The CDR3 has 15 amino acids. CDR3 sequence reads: CSVWGSRGDENIQYF. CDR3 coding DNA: TGCAGCGTTTGGGGTTCTCGGGGGGACGAAAACATTCAGTACTTC.

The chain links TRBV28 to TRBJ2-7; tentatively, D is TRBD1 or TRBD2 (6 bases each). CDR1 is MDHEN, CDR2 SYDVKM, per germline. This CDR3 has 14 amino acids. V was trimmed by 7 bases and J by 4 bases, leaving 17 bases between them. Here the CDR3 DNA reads TGTGCCAGCACCTCTCAGGGGAGGTCGTACGAGCAGTACTTC. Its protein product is CASTSQGRSYEQYF.

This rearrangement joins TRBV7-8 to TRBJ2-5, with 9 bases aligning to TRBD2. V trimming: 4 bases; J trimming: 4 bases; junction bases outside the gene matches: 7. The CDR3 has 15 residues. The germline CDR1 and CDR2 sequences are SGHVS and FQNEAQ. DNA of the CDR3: TGTGCCAGCAGCTCCGGGACTAGCCTTGGAGAGACCCAGTACTTC. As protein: CASSSGTSLGETQYF.

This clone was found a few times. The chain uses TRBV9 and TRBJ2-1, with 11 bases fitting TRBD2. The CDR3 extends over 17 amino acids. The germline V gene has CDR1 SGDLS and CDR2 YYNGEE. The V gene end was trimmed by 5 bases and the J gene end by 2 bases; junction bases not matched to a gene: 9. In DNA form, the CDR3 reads TGTGCCAGCAGTGATACTAGCGGGAGAGGCCCCTACAATGAGCAGTTCTTC. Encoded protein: CASSDTSGRGPYNEQFF.

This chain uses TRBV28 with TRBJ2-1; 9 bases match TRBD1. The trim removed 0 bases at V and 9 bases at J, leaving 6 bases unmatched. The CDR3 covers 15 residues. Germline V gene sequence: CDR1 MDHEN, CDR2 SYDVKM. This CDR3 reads CASSLWGQGEVEQFF. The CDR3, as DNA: TGTGCCAGCAGTTTATGGGGACAGGGTGAGGTTGAGCAGTTCTTC.

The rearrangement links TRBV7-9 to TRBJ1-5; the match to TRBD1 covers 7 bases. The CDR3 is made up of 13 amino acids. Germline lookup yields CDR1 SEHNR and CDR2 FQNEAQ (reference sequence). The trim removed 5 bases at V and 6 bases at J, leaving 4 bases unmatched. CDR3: CASSPGGPQPQHF. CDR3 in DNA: TGTGCCAGCAGCCCAGGGGGGCCTCAGCCCCAGCATTTT.

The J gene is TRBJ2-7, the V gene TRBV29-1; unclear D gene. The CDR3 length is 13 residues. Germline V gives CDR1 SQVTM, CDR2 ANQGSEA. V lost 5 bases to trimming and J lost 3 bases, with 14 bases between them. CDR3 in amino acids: CSVHDISLYEQYF. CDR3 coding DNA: TGCAGCGTTCACGACATCTCGCTCTACGAGCAGTACTTC.

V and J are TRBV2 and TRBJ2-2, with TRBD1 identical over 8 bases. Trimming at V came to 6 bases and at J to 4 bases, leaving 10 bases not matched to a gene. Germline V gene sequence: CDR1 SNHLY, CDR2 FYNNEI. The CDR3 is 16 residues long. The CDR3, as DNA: TGTGCCAGCAGCCTTGACAGGGGCTCTCGCACCGGGGAGCTGTTTTTT. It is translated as CASSLDRGSRTGELFF.

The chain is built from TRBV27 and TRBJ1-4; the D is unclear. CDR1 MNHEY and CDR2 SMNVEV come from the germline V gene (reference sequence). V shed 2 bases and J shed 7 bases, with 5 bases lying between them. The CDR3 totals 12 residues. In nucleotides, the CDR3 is TGTGCCAGCAGTTTAAAGGGTGAAAAACTGTTTTTT. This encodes CASSLKGEKLFF.

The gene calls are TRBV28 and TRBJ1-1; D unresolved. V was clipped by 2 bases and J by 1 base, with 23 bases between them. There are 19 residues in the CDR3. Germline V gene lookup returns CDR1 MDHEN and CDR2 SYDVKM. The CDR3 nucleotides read TGTGCCAGCAGTTTAAAGACGTCGTGGAATACCCTCACGAACACTGAAGCTTTCTTT. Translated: CASSLKTSWNTLTNTEAFF.

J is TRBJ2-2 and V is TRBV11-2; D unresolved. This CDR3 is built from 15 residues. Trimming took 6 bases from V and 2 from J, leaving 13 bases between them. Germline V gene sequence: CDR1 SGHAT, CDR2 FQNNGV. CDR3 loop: CASRTSRLNTGELFF. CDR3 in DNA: TGTGCCAGCAGGACGAGCCGCCTAAACACCGGGGAGCTGTTTTTT.

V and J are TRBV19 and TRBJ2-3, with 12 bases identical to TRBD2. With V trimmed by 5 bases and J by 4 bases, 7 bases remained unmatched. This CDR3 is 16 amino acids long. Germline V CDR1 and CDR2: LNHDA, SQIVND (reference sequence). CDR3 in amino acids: CASSVLTSGSSDTQYF. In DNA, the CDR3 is TGTGCCAGTAGTGTTCTGACTAGCGGGAGCTCAGATACGCAGTATTTT. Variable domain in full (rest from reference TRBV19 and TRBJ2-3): DGGITQSPKYLFRKEGQNVTLSCEQNLNHDAMYWYRQDPGQGLRLIYYSQIVNDFQKGDIAEGYSVSREKKESFPLTVTSAQKNPTAFYLCASSVLTSGSSDTQYFGPGTRLTVL.

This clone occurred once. The CDR3 DNA reads TGTGCCAGCAGCCGGGACAGGGGGTTCGACGAGCAGTACTTC. The encoded protein is CASSRDRGFDEQYF. This chain joins TRBV28 and TRBJ2-7; TRBD1 agrees at 11 bases. J gave up 5 bases and V 6 bases, and 6 bases lay outside the gene matches. CDR1 is MDHEN and CDR2 is SYDVKM in the germline V gene. The CDR3 has 14 amino acids. Full variable domain (rest looked up from reference TRBV28 and TRBJ2-7): DVKVTQSSRYLVKRTGEKVFLECVQDMDHENMFWYRQDPGLGLRLIYFSYDVKMKEKGDIPEGYSVSREKKERFSLILESASTNQTSMYLCASSRDRGFDEQYFGPGTRLTVT.

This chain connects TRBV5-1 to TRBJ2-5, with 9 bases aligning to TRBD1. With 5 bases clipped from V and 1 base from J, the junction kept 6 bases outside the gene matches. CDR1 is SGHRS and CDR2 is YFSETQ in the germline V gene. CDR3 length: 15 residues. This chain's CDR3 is CASRGGQGTQETQYF. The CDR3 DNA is TGCGCCAGCAGAGGCGGACAGGGGACCCAAGAGACCCAGTACTTC. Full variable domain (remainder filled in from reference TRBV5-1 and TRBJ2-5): KAGVTQTPRYLIKTRGQQVTLSCSPISGHRSVSWYQQTPGQGLQFLFEYFSETQRNKGNFPGRFSGRQFSNSRSEMNVSTLELGDSALYLCASRGGQGTQETQYFGPGTRLLVL.

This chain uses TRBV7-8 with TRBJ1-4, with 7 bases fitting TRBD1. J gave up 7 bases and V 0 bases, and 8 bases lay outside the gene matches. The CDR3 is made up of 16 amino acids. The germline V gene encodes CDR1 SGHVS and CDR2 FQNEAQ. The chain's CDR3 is CASSLALAGGSEKLFF. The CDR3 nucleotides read TGTGCCAGCAGCTTAGCCCTGGCAGGGGGTAGTGAAAAACTGTTTTTT.

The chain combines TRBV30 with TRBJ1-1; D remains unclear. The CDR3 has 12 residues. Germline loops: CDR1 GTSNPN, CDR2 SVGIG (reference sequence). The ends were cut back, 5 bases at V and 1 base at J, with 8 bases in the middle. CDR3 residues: CAWYHPNTEAFF. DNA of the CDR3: TGTGCCTGGTATCACCCGAACACTGAAGCTTTCTTT.

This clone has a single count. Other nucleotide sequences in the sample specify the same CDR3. The CDR3 coding sequence is TGTGCCAGCAGCCCCCGACAGGGGTCCTACGAGCAGTACTTC. Translated, it gives CASSPRQGSYEQYF. The V and J genes are TRBV9 and TRBJ2-7, with 8 bases that match TRBD1. The germline V gene encodes CDR1 SGDLS and CDR2 YYNGEE. The CDR3 loop spans 14 amino acids. J lost 1 base, V lost 4 bases, and 4 bases had no gene match.

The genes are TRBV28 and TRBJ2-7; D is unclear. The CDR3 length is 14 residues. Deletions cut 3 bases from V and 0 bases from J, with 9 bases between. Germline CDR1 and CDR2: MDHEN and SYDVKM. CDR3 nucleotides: TGTGCCAGCAGTTTCGGAGACTTCTCCTACGAGCAGTACTTC. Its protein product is CASSFGDFSYEQYF.

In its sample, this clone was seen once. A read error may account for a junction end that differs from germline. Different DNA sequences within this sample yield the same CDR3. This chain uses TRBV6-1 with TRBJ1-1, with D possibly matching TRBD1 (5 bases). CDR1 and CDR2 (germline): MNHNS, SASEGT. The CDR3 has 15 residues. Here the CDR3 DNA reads TGTGCCAGCAGCCCACAGGTTCCCATGAACACTGAAGCTTTTTTT. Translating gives CASSPQVPMNTEAFF.

This CDR3 reads CASRMTGHLTEAFF. As DNA, the CDR3 is TGTGCCAGCAGGATGACAGGGCATCTCACTGAAGCTTTCTTT. The rearrangement uses TRBV2 and TRBJ1-1; TRBD1 agrees at 7 bases. The germline CDR1 and CDR2 sequences are SNHLY and FYNNEI. V shed 6 bases and J 4 bases; nucleotides not matched to a gene: 8. The CDR3 spans 14 residues.

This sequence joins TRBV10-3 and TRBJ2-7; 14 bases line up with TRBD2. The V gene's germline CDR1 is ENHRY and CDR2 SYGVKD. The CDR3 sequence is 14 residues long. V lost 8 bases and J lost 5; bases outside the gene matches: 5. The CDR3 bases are TGTGCCATCGGGCCGGGACTAGCGGGAGACGAGCAGTACTTC. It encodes CAIGPGLAGDEQYF.

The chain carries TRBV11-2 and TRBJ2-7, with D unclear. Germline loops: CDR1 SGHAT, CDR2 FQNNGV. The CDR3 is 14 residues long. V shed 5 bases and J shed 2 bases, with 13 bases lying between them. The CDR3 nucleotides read TGTGCCAGCAGCCACACTTCAGAGCCCTACGAGCAGTACTTC. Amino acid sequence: CASSHTSEPYEQYF.

As DNA, the CDR3 is TGTGCCAGCAGCTTAGCCAGGACAGCTCCTACGCGGGCTTTCTTT. Encoded protein: CASSLARTAPTRAFF. This chain links TRBV11-2 with TRBJ1-1; possible D gene TRBD1, 6 bases. The V and J ends lost 1 base and 11 bases respectively, with 20 bases between them. Germline loops: CDR1 SGHAT, CDR2 FQNNGV. The CDR3 is made up of 15 amino acids. Drawing the rest from reference TRBV11-2 and TRBJ1-1, the complete variable domain is EAGVAQSPRYKIIEKRQSVAFWCNPISGHATLYWYQQILGQGPKLLIQFQNNGVVDDSQLPKDRFSAERLKGVDSTLKIQPAKLEDSAVYLCASSLARTAPTRAFFGQGTRLTVV.

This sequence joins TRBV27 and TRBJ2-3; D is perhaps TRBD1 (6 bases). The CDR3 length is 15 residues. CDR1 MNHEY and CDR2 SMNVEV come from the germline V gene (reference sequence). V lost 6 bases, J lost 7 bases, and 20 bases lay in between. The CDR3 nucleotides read TGTGCCAGCAGAGGTCAGTCAGGGGCTGGGTATACGCAGTATTTT. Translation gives CASRGQSGAGYTQYF.

The CDR3, as DNA: TGTGCCAGCAGCTTACGTGTCCGGACAGGGGTGATGGAGCAGTACTTC. Translating it yields CASSLRVRTGVMEQYF. The chain recombines TRBV7-2 with TRBJ2-7; 9 bases match TRBD1. This CDR3 is 16 amino acids long. Germline CDR1 and CDR2: SGHTA and FQGNSA. V was clipped by 2 bases and J by 7 bases; unmatched bases: 12.